A single sample gave rise to the 30 T cell receptor beta chains below, sequenced in a study of T cell changes during pregnancy in multiple sclerosis. Clones were sequenced by immunoSEQ multiplex PCR, and TCRdb holds only the in-frame ones, with some missing. The data contain around 35,000 clones, 90% of them singletons. The material sequenced was CD8+ T cells from peripheral blood mononuclear cells, taken in the first trimester of pregnancy. All receptors derive from a female donor with multiple sclerosis, enrolled in a pregnancy study.

V is TRBV18 and J is TRBJ2-7; D possibly corresponds to TRBD1 (6 bases). Germline V CDR1 and CDR2: KGHSH, LQKENI. The germline V and J ends were trimmed by 6 bases and 1 base, with 13 bases remaining between them. The CDR3 runs 14 residues. The DNA for the CDR3 is TGTGCCAGCTCGGAGTTAGACAGGTCCTACGAGCAGTACTTC. It specifies CASSELDRSYEQYF. The whole variable domain, filled in from reference TRBV18 and TRBJ2-7, reads NAGVMQNPRHLVRRRGQEARLRCSPMKGHSHVYWYRQLPEEGLKFMVYLQKENIIDESGMPKERFSAEFPKEGPSILRIQQVVRGDSAAYFCASSELDRSYEQYFGPGTRLTVT.

A single count supports this clone. V usage is TRBV18 and J usage is TRBJ2-3; D possibly corresponds to TRBD2 (6 bases). The CDR3 is 12 residues long. Germline V CDR1 and CDR2: KGHSH, LQKENI. V was cut by 2 bases and J by 7 bases, with 7 bases left in between. DNA for the CDR3: TGTGCCAGCTCACCAGGGGGGTATACGCAGTATTTT. Protein product: CASSPGGYTQYF.

The J gene is TRBJ1-4, the V gene TRBV2; D perhaps matches TRBD1 (6 bases). Germline CDR1 reads SNHLY; CDR2 reads FYNNEI. The CDR3 spans 15 residues. Trimming stripped 4 bases from V and 7 bases from J, with 16 bases between. This CDR3 is CASSGEGGRSEKLFF. The CDR3 DNA is TGTGCCAGCAGTGGGGAAGGGGGACGTTCTGAAAAACTGTTTTTT.

The chain joins TRBV28 to TRBJ1-5, with D hard to call. The germline CDR1 and CDR2 sequences are MDHEN and SYDVKM. Trimming cost V 7 bases and J 3 bases, with 13 bases left between them. The CDR3 has 14 amino acids. CDR3 nucleotides: TGTGCCAGCAAGGTTGAACAGTACAATCAGCCCCAGCATTTT. Translating gives CASKVEQYNQPQHF.

The rearrangement uses TRBV27 and TRBJ2-6, with 9 nucleotides matching TRBD1. V was pared by 9 bases and J by 4 bases, with 7 bases of the junction left unmatched. The CDR3 runs to 15 residues. CDR1 is MNHEY, CDR2 SMNVEV, per germline (reference sequence). The CDR3: CASRDRVAGANVLTF. CDR3 DNA sequence: TGTGCCAGTCGGGACAGGGTGGCGGGGGCCAACGTCCTGACTTTC.

This clone was counted between two and nine times. This chain uses TRBV29-1 with TRBJ2-2, with D possibly TRBD2 on 6 matching bases. The CDR3 length is 13 residues. V gave up 1 base and J gave up 7 bases, with 10 bases separating them. Germline CDR1 and CDR2: SQVTM and ANQGSEA. In DNA, the CDR3 is TGCAGCGTTGAAGCGGGACTGAGCGGGGAGCTGTTTTTT. Protein: CSVEAGLSGELFF.

The V gene is TRBV29-1, the J gene TRBJ2-7; D perhaps matches TRBD2 (7 bases). The CDR3 runs 17 residues. V gave up 1 base and J gave up 3 bases, with 22 bases separating them. CDR1 SQVTM and CDR2 ANQGSEA come from the germline V gene. CDR3 bases: TGCAGCGTTGAAGGGAGGGGGGGGGCCCCGGCAGGCTACGAGCAGTACTTC. Protein sequence: CSVEGRGGAPAGYEQYF.

The chain is built from TRBV9 and TRBJ2-3; 7 bases line up with TRBD1. CDR1 and CDR2 from the germline V gene are SGDLS and YYNGEE. The ends lost 0 bases at V and 0 bases at J; junction bases unmatched: 4. The CDR3 spans 16 residues. Here the CDR3 DNA reads TGTGCCAGCAGCGTAGAAATGGGACAGAGCACAGATACGCAGTATTTT. Translating gives CASSVEMGQSTDTQYF.

Concerning this clone itself: Other DNA sequences in this sample translate to the same CDR3. This chain uses TRBV5-6 with TRBJ2-5; TRBD2 matches at 7 bases. The CDR3 totals 19 residues. CDR1 SGHDT and CDR2 YYEEEE come from the germline V gene. J lost 9 bases, V lost 2 bases, and 25 bases had no gene match. CDR3 in DNA: TGTGCCAGCAGCTTTGGACCCGCAGCGGTGGCTAGCGGTGAGATGGCCCAGTACTTC. Translating it yields CASSFGPAAVASGEMAQYF.

The V gene is TRBV6-5, the J gene TRBJ1-1; D unclear. V was shortened by 0 bases and J by 4 bases, with 9 bases between the two germline ends. CDR3 size: 14 residues. CDR1 and CDR2 (germline): MNHEY, SVGAGI. The CDR3 DNA sequence: TGTGCCAGCAGTTACTCGTCCGGAGGCACTGAAGCTTTCTTT. Encoded protein: CASSYSSGGTEAFF.

The chain joins TRBV10-3 to TRBJ1-4, with D tentatively TRBD1 (6 bases). The CDR3 covers 16 residues. Germline V gene lookup returns CDR1 ENHRY and CDR2 SYGVKD. Trimming took 4 bases from V and 0 from J, leaving 12 bases between them. The CDR3 spells CAISAGTPATNEKLFF. For the CDR3, the DNA is TGTGCCATCAGTGCAGGGACACCTGCAACTAATGAAAAACTGTTTTTT.

The chain links TRBV21-1 to TRBJ1-3; TRBD1 was called by the table and not checked on the DNA. TRBV21-1 is termed a pseudogene. The CDR3 consists of 19 residues. This CDR3 is CASSNYAGDDRLCGNTIYF. The CDR3 DNA sequence: TGTGCCAGCAGCAATTATGCCGGGGATGACAGGCTGTGTGGAAACACCATATATTTT.

This clone was counted between two and nine times. The chain is built from TRBV28 and TRBJ1-2, with D unclear. The CDR3 length is 13 residues. Germline CDR1 and CDR2: MDHEN and SYDVKM. V lost 2 bases to trimming and J lost 7 bases, with 11 bases between them. In DNA, the CDR3 is TGTGCCAGCAGTTTAGAGGGTTTAGCTGGCTACACCTTC. Protein sequence: CASSLEGLAGYTF.

This clone was counted a single time. CDR3 residues: CASTSSGSSYNEQFF. CDR3 DNA: TGTGCCAGTACCTCTAGCGGAAGCTCCTACAATGAGCAGTTCTTC. The V gene is TRBV19, the J gene TRBJ2-1; 7 bases are shared with TRBD2. CDR1 and CDR2 from the germline V gene are LNHDA and SQIVND (reference sequence). The CDR3 runs to 15 residues. Trimming at V came to 7 bases and at J to 0 bases, leaving 6 bases not matched to a gene.

The rearrangement joins TRBV4-3 to TRBJ1-2, with D perhaps TRBD1 (5 bases). Germline-derived CDR1 and CDR2 are LGHNA and YSLEER. This CDR3 has 16 amino acids. V was pared by 0 bases and J by 4 bases, with 15 bases between. The CDR3 DNA follows: TGCGCCAGCAGCCAAGACCGCGCAGGGCTGTCCTATGGCTACACCTTC. Encoded protein: CASSQDRAGLSYGYTF.

This clone was picked up a small number of times. The CDR3 region has the DNA TGTGCCAGCAGTGTCGAGGGTGAGGCGGACACTGAAGCTTTCTTT. Protein: CASSVEGEADTEAFF. V usage is TRBV9 and J usage is TRBJ1-1, with unresolved D. The CDR3 length is 15 residues. Trimming shortened V by 5 bases and J by 3 bases, and 17 bases separated the two germline ends. Germline loops: CDR1 SGDLS, CDR2 YYNGEE. Complete variable domain (other parts from reference TRBV9 and TRBJ1-1): DSGVTQTPKHLITATGQRVTLRCSPRSGDLSVYWYQQSLDQGLQFLIQYYNGEERAKGNILERFSAQQFPDLHSELNLSSLELGDSALYFCASSVEGEADTEAFFGQGTRLTVV.

This chain joins TRBV5-1 and TRBJ2-3; 11 positions agree with TRBD2. The germline V gene encodes CDR1 SGHRS and CDR2 YFSETQ. V shed 4 bases, J shed 5 bases, and the junction held 12 bases outside the gene matches. The CDR3 runs 17 residues. CDR3 loop: CASSHRTSGPAEDTQYF. The CDR3 DNA follows: TGCGCCAGCAGCCACCGGACTAGCGGGCCAGCGGAAGATACGCAGTATTTT.

The chain recombines TRBV30 with TRBJ1-1; D is perhaps TRBD1 (6 bases). Deletions cut 2 bases from V and 8 bases from J, with 18 bases between. Germline V gene lookup returns CDR1 GTSNPN and CDR2 SVGIG (reference sequence). The CDR3 sequence is 14 residues long. DNA of the CDR3: TGTGCCTGGAGTATCACAGGGTCGCCGGACGAAGCTTTCTTT. Its translation: CAWSITGSPDEAFF.

This clone was observed once. V is TRBV7-9 and J is TRBJ2-2; the match to TRBD2 covers 8 bases. Per the germline V gene, CDR1 is SEHNR and CDR2 is FQNEAQ (reference sequence). The trim removed 4 bases at V and 4 bases at J, leaving 8 bases unmatched. The CDR3 is made up of 16 amino acids. The CDR3 is CASSSSTGGVTGELFF. The DNA of the CDR3 is TGTGCCAGCAGCTCGTCAACCGGGGGGGTCACCGGGGAGCTGTTTTTT.

The J gene is TRBJ1-5, the V gene TRBV23-1; the D gene is possibly TRBD1 (6 bases). TRBV23-1 is annotated as an ORF whose role is uncertain. Deletions cut 2 bases from V and 5 bases from J, with 22 bases between. This CDR3 is 18 amino acids long. DNA for the CDR3: TGCGCCAGCAGTCAAGTTCCGAGCAGGGGCCCCTGGGATCAGCCCCAGCATTTT. Its protein is CASSQVPSRGPWDQPQHF.

Here the CDR3 DNA reads TGTGCCAGCAGCTTAAGAGGGACAGACTACTCTGGGGCCAACGTCCTGACTTTC. This codes for CASSLRGTDYSGANVLTF. V usage is TRBV7-6 and J usage is TRBJ2-6, with 7 bases lining up with TRBD1. Germline CDR1 is SGHVS and CDR2 is FNYEAQ. With V trimmed by 2 bases and J by 0 bases, 7 bases remained unmatched. The length of the CDR3 is 18 residues.

The chain employs TRBV28 and TRBJ1-2; D uncertain. Germline-derived CDR1 and CDR2 are MDHEN and SYDVKM. V lost 2 bases and J 4 bases, leaving 8 bases between the germline ends. This CDR3 comprises 13 residues. The CDR3: CASSLITGYGYTF. As DNA, the CDR3 is TGTGCCAGCAGTTTAATTACGGGCTATGGCTACACCTTC.

The CDR3 sequence: CASSPGFVTGVYEQYF. As DNA, the CDR3 is TGTGCCAGCAGCCCCGGGTTCGTTACAGGGGTCTACGAGCAGTACTTC. This chain connects TRBV11-2 to TRBJ2-7, with TRBD1 identical over 7 bases. Germline V lookup: CDR1 SGHAT, CDR2 FQNNGV. After removal of 5 bases from V and 3 bases from J, the junction contained 13 bases not matched to a gene. This CDR3 spans 16 amino acids. The whole variable domain, filled in from reference TRBV11-2 and TRBJ2-7, reads EAGVAQSPRYKIIEKRQSVAFWCNPISGHATLYWYQQILGQGPKLLIQFQNNGVVDDSQLPKDRFSAERLKGVDSTLKIQPAKLEDSAVYLCASSPGFVTGVYEQYFGPGTRLTVT.

This sequence joins TRBV15 and TRBJ2-1; D gene unclear. Germline CDR1 LNHNV, CDR2 YYDKDF (reference sequence). This CDR3 has 17 residues. V was cut by 1 base and J by 2 bases, with 15 bases left in between. Written as DNA, the CDR3 is TGTGCCACCAGCAGAGTGGGCGAGAATGGCGCCTACAATGAGCAGTTCTTC. Its protein product is CATSRVGENGAYNEQFF.

This chain connects TRBV7-6 to TRBJ2-7; 12 bases map to TRBD2. The CDR3 totals 14 residues. Germline V gene data show CDR1 as SGHVS and CDR2 as FNYEAQ. V trimming: 5 bases; J trimming: 3 bases; junction bases outside the gene matches: 2. The CDR3 nucleotides read TGTGCCAGCAGCCTGGGACTAGCGGGCTACGAGCAGTACTTC. This codes for CASSLGLAGYEQYF.

This chain uses TRBV28 with TRBJ1-5, with D uncertain. This CDR3 spans 14 amino acids. CDR1 MDHEN and CDR2 SYDVKM come from the germline V gene. With 3 bases removed from V and 1 base from J, the gap between germline ends came to 7 bases. CDR3 nucleotide sequence: TGTGCCAGCAGTTTTACATCCAGCAATCAGCCCCAGCATTTT. It codes for CASSFTSSNQPQHF.

The V gene is TRBV30, the J gene TRBJ1-2; TRBD1 agrees at 8 bases. The CDR3 loop spans 15 amino acids. V trimming: 7 bases; J trimming: 7 bases; junction bases outside the gene matches: 17. Looked up from germline, CDR1 is GTSNPN and CDR2 is SVGIG (reference sequence). The DNA for the CDR3 is TGTGCCTCAATGGACAGGGTGAGGGCCGGGGGTGGCTACACCTTC. It codes for CASMDRVRAGGGYTF. Drawing the rest from reference TRBV30 and TRBJ1-2, the complete variable domain is SQTIHQWPATLVQPVGSPLSLECTVEGTSNPNLYWYRQAAGRGLQLLFYSVGIGQISSEVPQNLSASRPQDRQFILSSKKLLLSDSGFYLCASMDRVRAGGGYTFGSGTRLTVV.

The chain employs TRBV7-9 and TRBJ2-7; D remains ambiguous. In germline, CDR1 is SEHNR, CDR2 FQNEAQ (reference sequence). Deletions cut 7 bases from V and 0 bases from J, with 7 bases between. The CDR3 is 12 residues long. For the CDR3, the DNA is TGTGCCAGCAAATCGGGCTCCTACGAGCAGTACTTC. Protein: CASKSGSYEQYF.

This clone has only a few counts. V usage is TRBV18 and J usage is TRBJ1-2, with TRBD1 identical over 7 bases. V lost 6 bases and J lost 0; bases outside the gene matches: 10. This CDR3 region has 16 residues. The germline gives CDR1 KGHSH, CDR2 LQKENI. CDR3 residues: CASSLGLGTANYGYTF. CDR3 nucleotide sequence: TGTGCCAGCTCGTTAGGCCTTGGGACAGCTAACTATGGCTACACCTTC.

The chain recombines TRBV19 with TRBJ2-7; D may be TRBD1 (7 bases). The germline gives CDR1 LNHDA, CDR2 SQIVND (reference sequence). The CDR3 consists of 14 residues. V was cut by 0 bases and J by 5 bases, with 11 bases left in between. The CDR3 coding sequence is TGTGCCAGTAGTATAGAGGCAGGGGGGAACGAGCAGTACTTC. The encoded protein is CASSIEAGGNEQYF.